This TCR beta chain was obtained from a study of tumour-infiltrating T cells in Burkitt lymphoma. Study summary: Productive clonality predicted overall and progression-free survival.

The data were produced by immunoSEQ multiplex PCR, yet TCRdb's version contains in-frame clones alone and is incomplete. The sample yields several thousand clones, roughly 73% seen once. Germline V gives CDR1 LNHDA, CDR2 SQIVND (reference sequence). The CDR3 covers 13 residues. The ends were cut back, 1 base at V and 5 bases at J, with 8 bases in the middle. This TCR was recovered from a human donor with diffuse large B-cell lymphoma. The sequenced material came from tumor tissue. The gene calls are TRBV19 and TRBJ1-2; possible D gene TRBD1, 5 bases. CDR3 protein: CASSIAREYGYTF. The CDR3 nucleotides read TGTGCCAGTAGTATAGCCAGGGAGTATGGCTACACCTTC.